The source of this TCR beta chain is a study of blood T cell repertoires in COVID-19. Repertoires were generated with immunoSEQ multiplex PCR, while TCRdb's copy carries only in-frame clones and drops some. The table lists under 100,000 clones, 75% to 90% of them singletons. Trimming took 5 bases from V and 7 from J, leaving 11 bases between them. This CDR3 spans 12 amino acids. CDR1 MGHDK and CDR2 SYGVNS come from the germline V gene. This TCR derives from a woman in her 70s with acute or convalescent COVID-19. The sample taken for sequencing was peripheral blood. The rearrangement uses TRBV25-1 and TRBJ1-2, with a possible D match to TRBD1 (5 bases). CDR3 bases: TGTGCCAGCAGTCCGCGGGGCGTTGGCTACACCTTC. Amino acid sequence: CASSPRGVGYTF.